This paragraph reports one TCR beta chain. The source of the sample is a study of blood T cell repertoires in COVID-19. Assay: immunoSEQ multiplex PCR; the TCRdb copy retains only in-frame clones and omits some. The sample shows roughly 68,000 clones, 80% to 90% of them seen only once. Enrolled through a virtual design, the participants were between roughly 18 and 89 years of age and came from 24 US areas. Each participant's cohort was designated according to participant-reported clinical history. This CDR3 is 15 amino acids long. Per the germline V gene, CDR1 is KGHDR and CDR2 is SFDVKD. The junction had 6 bases not matched to a gene; V was cut back by 4 bases and J by 6 bases.

This chain connects TRBV24-1 to TRBJ1-4, with 8 bases lining up with TRBD1. Sequencing was done on a sample of PBMCs or T cells enriched from blood (not recorded which). The clonotype comes from a woman between 40 and 50 years old with acute COVID-19. CDR3 nucleotide sequence: TGTGCCACCAGTGACCCGACAGGGGCGGATGAAAAACTGTTTTTT. This gives the protein CATSDPTGADEKLFF.